This T cell receptor (beta chain) was obtained from a study of shared clonotypes between healthy human individuals. The study's findings and limits: The four-donor shared clonotypes exceeded non-shared clonotypes in generation probability, with non-shared ones scoring lower.

A note on this clone: Its specificity is not known.

TCRdb's table, derived via immunoSEQ multiplex PCR, lists solely in-frame clones and lacks some. Among roughly 500,000 clones listed, roughly 95% were seen once. The sequence derives from a woman aged 25-40 years in good health. The sequenced material came from naive CD4+ T cells sorted from blood. Subset of the sample: CD45RA+ positively selected.

CDR3 bases: TGCGCCAGCAGCCTAAGAGGAGGGCCGTCCTACGAGCAGTACTTC. This encodes CASSLRGGPSYEQYF. The gene calls are TRBV5-1 and TRBJ2-7; TRBD2 is a possible D gene (6 bases). The CDR3 sequence is 15 residues long. The V gene lost 4 bases and the J gene lost 1 base, with 15 bases spanning the gap. Germline V gives CDR1 SGHRS, CDR2 YFSETQ.